The rows below give T cell receptor beta chains drawn from one sample of a study of blood T cell repertoires in COVID-19. Some clones are missing from TCRdb's copy, which holds only in-frame ones; the method was immunoSEQ multiplex PCR. The sample has approximately 130,000 clones, 75% to 90% seen once. Sequenced input: peripheral blood. The origin of the receptors is a human donor in a cohort sampled during active COVID-19. Both conserved end residues are part of each CDR3. Size is stated for part of the rows, as once, few or many counts, or as a class when the clone is expanded.

v_call	clone_size	j_call	cdr3_aa
TRBV6-7	once	TRBJ2-7	CASSYRPITSGGGGDEQYF
TRBV5-1	NA	TRBJ1-2	CASSGTQGDYGYTF
TRBV18	NA	TRBJ2-4	CASSPNIAGGGSNIQYF
TRBV30	NA	TRBJ1-2	CAWSDRGYTF
TRBV27	NA	TRBJ1-4	CASSFDSRPSNEKLFF
TRBV5-6	NA	TRBJ1-6	CASSWTANSPLHF
TRBV15	NA	TRBJ2-1	CATSRDLAGGGNEQFF
TRBV19	NA	TRBJ2-3	CASSPLAGASTDTQYF
TRBV7-2	NA	TRBJ1-6	CASSSQTGRIHSPLHF
TRBV30	NA	TRBJ1-5	CAWGTDPSNQPQHF
TRBV20-1	once	TRBJ2-1	CSASSGTSGRIYEQFF
TRBV30	few	TRBJ1-2	CAWSVLVQGHGYTF
TRBV5-1	NA	TRBJ1-1	CASSSPGEGGPEAFF
TRBV6-6	NA	TRBJ2-7	CASSYWTGYEQYF
TRBV7-3	NA	TRBJ1-6	CASSLNWGGAPLHF
TRBV2	NA	TRBJ1-2	CTSITNGGGYTF
TRBV7-8	once	TRBJ2-3	CASSLGGLGTDTQYF
TRBV29-1	NA	TRBJ2-1	CSVDLNRAYNEQFF
TRBV7-9	NA	TRBJ1-1	CASSLVSGTGVIGRAFF
TRBV12-3/TRBV12-4	NA	TRBJ2-5	CASSSLGETQYF
TRBV5-1	NA	TRBJ2-1	CASSLGGPSSYNEQFF
TRBV19	few	TRBJ1-2	CASSRPGYGYTF
TRBV5-1	NA	TRBJ1-1	CASSLGVRTVLNTEAFF
TRBV7-2	NA	TRBJ2-5	CASSLDGTTPETQYF
TRBV19	NA	TRBJ2-7	CALKTGGGHEQYF
TRBV19	NA	TRBJ1-5	CASSMGSGGGQPQHF
TRBV5-1	NA	TRBJ2-2	CASSLIRVGVTGELFF
TRBV24-1	NA	TRBJ2-2	CATSDFKQGHAGELFF
TRBV18	NA	TRBJ2-5	CASSPVNTQETQYF
TRBV11-2	NA	TRBJ1-1	CASQYLVGTGVNTEAFF